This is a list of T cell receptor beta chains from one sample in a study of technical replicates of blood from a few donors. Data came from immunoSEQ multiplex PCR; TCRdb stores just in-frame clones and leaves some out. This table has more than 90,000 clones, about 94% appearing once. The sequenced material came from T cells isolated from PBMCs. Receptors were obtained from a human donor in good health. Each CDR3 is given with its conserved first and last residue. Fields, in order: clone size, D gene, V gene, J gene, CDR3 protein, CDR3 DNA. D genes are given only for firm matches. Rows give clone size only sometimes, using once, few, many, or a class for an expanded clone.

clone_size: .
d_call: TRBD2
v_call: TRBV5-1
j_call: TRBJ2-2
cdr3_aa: CASSLGGFPGELFF
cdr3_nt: TGCGCCAGCAGCCTGGGAGGGTTTCCCGGGGAGCTGTTTTTT

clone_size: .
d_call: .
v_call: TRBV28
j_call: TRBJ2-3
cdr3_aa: CAALRVPADTQYF
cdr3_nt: TGTGCCGCCCTTCGGGTGCCCGCAGATACGCAGTATTTT

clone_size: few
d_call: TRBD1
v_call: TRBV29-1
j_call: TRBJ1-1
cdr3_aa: CSARRDSLEAFF
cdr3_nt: TGCAGCGCTCGCCGGGACAGCCTTGAAGCTTTCTTT

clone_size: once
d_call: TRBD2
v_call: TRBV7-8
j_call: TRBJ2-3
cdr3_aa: CASSLPGTSGGRGDTQYF
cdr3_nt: TGTGCCAGCAGCTTACCGGGGACTAGCGGGGGCCGGGGGGATACGCAGTATTTT

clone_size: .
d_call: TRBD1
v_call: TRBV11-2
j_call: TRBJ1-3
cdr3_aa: CASSSGQSGNTIYF
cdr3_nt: TGTGCCAGCAGCTCGGGACAGAGTGGAAACACCATATATTTT

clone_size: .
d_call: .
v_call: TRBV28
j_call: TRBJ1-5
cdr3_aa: CASSLLNQPQHF
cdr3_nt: TGTGCCAGCAGTTTACTCAATCAGCCCCAGCATTTT

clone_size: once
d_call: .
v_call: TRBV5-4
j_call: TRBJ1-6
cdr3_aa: CASSLVEIRGGGNSPLHF
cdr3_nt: TGTGCCAGCAGCCTAGTGGAGATCCGAGGGGGGGGTAATTCACCCCTCCACTTT

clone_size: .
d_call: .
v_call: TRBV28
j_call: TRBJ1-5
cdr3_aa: CASSAGRDPINQPQHF
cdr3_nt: TGTGCCAGCAGTGCCGGACGGGATCCAATCAATCAGCCCCAGCATTTT

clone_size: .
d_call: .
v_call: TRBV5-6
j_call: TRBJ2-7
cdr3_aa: CASSLAGQGTYEQYF
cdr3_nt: TGTGCCAGCAGCTTGGCCGGTCAGGGGACCTACGAGCAGTACTTC

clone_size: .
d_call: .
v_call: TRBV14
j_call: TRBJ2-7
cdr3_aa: CASSSGTNAAEQYF
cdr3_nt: TGTGCCAGCAGCTCCGGGACAAATGCTGCGGAGCAGTACTTC

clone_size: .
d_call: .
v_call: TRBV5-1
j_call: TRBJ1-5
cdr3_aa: CASSLAGEGAQHF
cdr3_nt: TGCGCCAGCAGCTTGGCCGGTGAGGGGGCCCAGCATTTT

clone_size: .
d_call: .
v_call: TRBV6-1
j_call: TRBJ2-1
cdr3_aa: CASSEKGSPSSYNEQFF
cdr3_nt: TGTGCCAGCAGTGAAAAAGGGAGCCCAAGCTCCTACAATGAGCAGTTCTTC

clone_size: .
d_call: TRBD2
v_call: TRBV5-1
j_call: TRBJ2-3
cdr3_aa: CASSLRTSGNTDTQYF
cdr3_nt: TGCGCCAGCAGCTTAAGGACTAGCGGTAACACAGATACGCAGTATTTT

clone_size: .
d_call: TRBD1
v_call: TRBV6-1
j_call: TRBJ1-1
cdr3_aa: CASSELQGATWTEAFF
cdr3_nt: TGTGCCAGCAGTGAACTTCAGGGGGCGACGTGGACTGAAGCTTTCTTT

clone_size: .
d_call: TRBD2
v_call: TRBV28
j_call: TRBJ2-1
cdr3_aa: CASSQRVLAGGPGEQFF
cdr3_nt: TGTGCCAGCAGCCAAAGGGTCTTGGCGGGAGGGCCCGGTGAGCAGTTCTTC

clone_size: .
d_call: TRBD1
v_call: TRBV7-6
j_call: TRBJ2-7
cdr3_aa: CASSSGTGPYEQYF
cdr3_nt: TGTGCCAGCAGCTCCGGGACAGGTCCCTACGAGCAGTACTTC

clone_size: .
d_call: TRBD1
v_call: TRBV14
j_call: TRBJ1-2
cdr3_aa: CASSLQGANYGYTF
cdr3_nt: TGTGCCAGCAGCCTCCAGGGGGCTAACTATGGCTACACCTTC

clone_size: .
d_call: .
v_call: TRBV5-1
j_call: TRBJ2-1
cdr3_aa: CASSLGRTDNEQFF
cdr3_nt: TGCGCCAGCAGCTTGGGCCGGACAGACAATGAGCAGTTCTTC

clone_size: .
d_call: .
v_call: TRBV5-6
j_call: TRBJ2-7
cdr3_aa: CASSLLSGSREQYF
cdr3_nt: TGTGCCAGCAGCTTGTTGTCAGGGTCCCGTGAACAGTACTTC

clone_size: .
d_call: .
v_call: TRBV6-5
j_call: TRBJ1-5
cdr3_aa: CASSYSSPGGNQPQHF
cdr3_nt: TGTGCCAGCAGTTACTCGTCTCCGGGTGGCAATCAGCCCCAGCATTTT

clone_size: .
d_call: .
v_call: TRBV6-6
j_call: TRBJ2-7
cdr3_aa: CASSESRVFSYEQYF
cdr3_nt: TGTGCCAGCAGCGAAAGTCGGGTCTTCTCCTACGAGCAGTACTTC

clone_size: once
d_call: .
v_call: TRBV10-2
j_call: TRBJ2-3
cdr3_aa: CASSAHRLDTQYF
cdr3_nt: TGCGCCAGCAGCGCCCACAGGCTCGATACGCAGTATTTT

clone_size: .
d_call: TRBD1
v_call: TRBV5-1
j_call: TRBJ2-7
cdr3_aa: CASSRGTGLTYEQYF
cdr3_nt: TGCGCCAGCAGCCGGGGGACAGGCCTAACCTACGAGCAGTACTTC

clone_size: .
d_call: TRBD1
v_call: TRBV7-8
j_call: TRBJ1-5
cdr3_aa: CASSLGVRQGYNQPQHF
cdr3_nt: TGTGCCAGCAGCTTAGGGGTCCGACAGGGCTACAATCAGCCCCAGCATTTT

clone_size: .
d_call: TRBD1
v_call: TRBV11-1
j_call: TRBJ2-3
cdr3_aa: CASSLQQGVLDTQYF
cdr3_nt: TGTGCCAGCAGCTTACAACAGGGGGTCCTAGATACGCAGTATTTT

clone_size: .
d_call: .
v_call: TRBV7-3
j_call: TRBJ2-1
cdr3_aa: CASSLTGWQNEQFF
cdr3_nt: TGTGCCAGCAGCTTAACTGGTTGGCAGAATGAGCAGTTCTTC

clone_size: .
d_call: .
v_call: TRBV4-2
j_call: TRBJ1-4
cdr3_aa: CASSSRPMQANEKLFF
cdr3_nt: TGTGCCAGCAGCTCACGACCTATGCAGGCTAATGAAAAACTGTTTTTT

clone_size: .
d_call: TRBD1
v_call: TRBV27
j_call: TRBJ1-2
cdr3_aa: CASRTSGGLHLDYGYTF
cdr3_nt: TGTGCCAGCAGGACCTCAGGGGGCCTACACTTGGACTATGGCTACACCTTC

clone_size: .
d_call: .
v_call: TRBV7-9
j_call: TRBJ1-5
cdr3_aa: CASSSQGPSNQPQHF
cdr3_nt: TGTGCCAGCAGCTCCCAGGGGCCTAGCAATCAGCCCCAGCATTTT

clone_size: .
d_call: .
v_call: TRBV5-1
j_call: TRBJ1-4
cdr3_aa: CASSLGTRADEKLFF
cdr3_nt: TGCGCCAGCAGCTTGGGGACACGGGCGGATGAAAAACTGTTTTTT

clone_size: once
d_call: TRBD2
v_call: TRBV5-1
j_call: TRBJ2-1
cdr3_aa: CASSAGTSAVNEQFF
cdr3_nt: TGCGCCAGCAGCGCCGGGACTAGCGCGGTGAATGAGCAGTTCTTC

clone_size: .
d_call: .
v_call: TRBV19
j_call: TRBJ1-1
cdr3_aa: CAIRSRGGNTEAFF
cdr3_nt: TGTGCCATACGATCGAGGGGGGGGAACACTGAAGCTTTCTTT

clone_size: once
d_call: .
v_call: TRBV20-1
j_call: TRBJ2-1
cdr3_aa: CSARGVGEQFF
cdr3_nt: TGCAGTGCTAGGGGAGTGGGTGAGCAGTTCTTC

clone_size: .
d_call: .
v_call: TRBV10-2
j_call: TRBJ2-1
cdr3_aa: CASGGGPYNEQFF
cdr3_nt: TGCGCCAGTGGGGGGGGCCCCTACAATGAGCAGTTCTTC

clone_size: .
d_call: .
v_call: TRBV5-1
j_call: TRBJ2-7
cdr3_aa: CASSLWQPSYEQYF
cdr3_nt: TGCGCCAGCAGCTTGTGGCAACCCTCCTACGAGCAGTACTTC

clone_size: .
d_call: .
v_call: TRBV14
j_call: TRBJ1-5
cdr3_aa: CASSQWGDQPQHF
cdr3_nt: TGTGCCAGCAGCCAATGGGGGGATCAGCCCCAGCATTTT

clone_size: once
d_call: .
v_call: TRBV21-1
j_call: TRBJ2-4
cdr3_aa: CSRGENIQYF
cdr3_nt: TGTTCCCGGGGGGAAAACATTCAGTACTTC

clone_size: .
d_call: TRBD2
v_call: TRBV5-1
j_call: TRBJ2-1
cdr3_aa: CASSLGGLAFGEQFF
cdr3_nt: TGCGCCAGCAGCTTGGGGGGACTAGCGTTCGGTGAGCAGTTCTTC

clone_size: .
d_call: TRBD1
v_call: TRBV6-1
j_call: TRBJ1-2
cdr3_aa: CASSGRDRGPLLYGYTF
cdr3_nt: TGTGCCAGCAGTGGACGGGACAGGGGGCCCTTGCTTTATGGCTACACCTTC

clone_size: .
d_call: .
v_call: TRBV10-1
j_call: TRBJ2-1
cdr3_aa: CASSPGGLALSEQFF
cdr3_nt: TGCGCCAGCAGTCCCGGGGGGCTAGCCTTAAGTGAGCAGTTCTTC

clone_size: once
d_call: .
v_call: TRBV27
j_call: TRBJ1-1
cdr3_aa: CASSLSLNTEAFF
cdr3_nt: TGTGCCAGCAGTTTGAGTCTCAACACTGAAGCTTTCTTT

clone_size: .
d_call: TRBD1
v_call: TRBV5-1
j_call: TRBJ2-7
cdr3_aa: CASSPGTGGNEQYF
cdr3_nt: TGCGCCAGCAGCCCGGGGACAGGGGGCAACGAGCAGTACTTC

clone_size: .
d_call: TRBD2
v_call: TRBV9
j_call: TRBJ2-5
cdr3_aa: CASSARTSGQETQYF
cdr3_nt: TGTGCCAGCAGCGCAAGGACTAGCGGCCAAGAGACCCAGTACTTC

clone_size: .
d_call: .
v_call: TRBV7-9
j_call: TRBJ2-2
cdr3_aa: CASSLRHAGELFF
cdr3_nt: TGTGCCAGCAGCTTACGACATGCCGGGGAGCTGTTTTTT

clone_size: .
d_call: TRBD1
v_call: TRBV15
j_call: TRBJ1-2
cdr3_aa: CATSRGWGTGDILTF
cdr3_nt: TGTGCCACCAGCAGAGGATGGGGGACAGGTGATATCTTAACCTTC

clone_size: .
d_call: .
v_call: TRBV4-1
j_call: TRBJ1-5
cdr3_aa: CASSQDRYSNQPQHF
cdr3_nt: TGCGCCAGCAGCCAAGATAGATATAGCAATCAGCCCCAGCATTTT

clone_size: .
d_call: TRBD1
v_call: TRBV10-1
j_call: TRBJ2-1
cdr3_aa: CASSRADRGFNEQFF
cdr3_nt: TGCGCCAGCAGCAGAGCGGACAGGGGATTCAATGAGCAGTTCTTC

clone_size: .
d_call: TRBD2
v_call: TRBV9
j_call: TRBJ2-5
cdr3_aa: CASSVGEREFGETQYF
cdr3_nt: TGTGCCAGCAGCGTAGGGGAGCGGGAGTTCGGAGAGACCCAGTACTTC

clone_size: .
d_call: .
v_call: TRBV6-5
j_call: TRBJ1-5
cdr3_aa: CASSYSGTTQPQHF
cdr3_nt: TGTGCCAGCAGTTACTCGGGGACAACTCAGCCCCAGCATTTT

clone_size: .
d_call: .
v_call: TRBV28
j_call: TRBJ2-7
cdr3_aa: CASSLPLAHSYEQYF
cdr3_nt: TGTGCCAGCAGTTTACCACTAGCCCATTCCTACGAGCAGTACTTC

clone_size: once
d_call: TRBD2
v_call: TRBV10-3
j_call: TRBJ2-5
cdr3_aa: CAISGSGRASGQTQYF
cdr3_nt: TGTGCCATCAGTGGTAGCGGGAGAGCTTCAGGCCAGACCCAGTACTTC

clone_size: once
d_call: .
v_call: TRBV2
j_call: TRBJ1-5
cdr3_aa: CASSWGGGANQPQHF
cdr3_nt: TGTGCCAGCAGTTGGGGTGGAGGGGCCAATCAGCCCCAGCATTTT

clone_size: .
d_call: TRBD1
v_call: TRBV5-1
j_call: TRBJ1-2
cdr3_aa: CASSPTGDYGYTF
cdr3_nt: TGCGCCAGCAGCCCAACAGGGGACTATGGCTACACCTTC

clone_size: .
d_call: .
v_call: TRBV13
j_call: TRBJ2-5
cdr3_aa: CASSLDRTSPYQETQYF
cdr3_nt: TGTGCCAGCAGCTTAGACAGGACCTCTCCGTACCAAGAGACCCAGTACTTC

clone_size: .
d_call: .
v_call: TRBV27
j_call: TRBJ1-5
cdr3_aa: CASTPSGFSNQPQHF
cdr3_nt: TGTGCCAGCACCCCCAGCGGTTTTAGCAATCAGCCCCAGCATTTT

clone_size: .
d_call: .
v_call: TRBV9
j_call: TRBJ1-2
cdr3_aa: CASSVEPPGTGYTF
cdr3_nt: TGTGCCAGCAGCGTAGAACCCCCGGGAACGGGCTACACCTTC

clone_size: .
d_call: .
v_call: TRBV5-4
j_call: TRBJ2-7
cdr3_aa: CASSFGQAYEQYF
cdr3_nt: TGTGCCAGCAGCTTTGGCCAAGCCTACGAGCAGTACTTC

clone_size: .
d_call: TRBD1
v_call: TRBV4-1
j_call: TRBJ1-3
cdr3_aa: CASSQARRAGGLGNTIYF
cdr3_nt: TGCGCCAGCAGCCAAGCCCGTAGGGCAGGGGGCCTTGGAAACACCATATATTTT

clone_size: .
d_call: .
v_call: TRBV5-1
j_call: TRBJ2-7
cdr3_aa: CASSPGRLYEQYF
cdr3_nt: TGCGCCAGCAGCCCGGGTAGGCTCTACGAGCAGTACTTC